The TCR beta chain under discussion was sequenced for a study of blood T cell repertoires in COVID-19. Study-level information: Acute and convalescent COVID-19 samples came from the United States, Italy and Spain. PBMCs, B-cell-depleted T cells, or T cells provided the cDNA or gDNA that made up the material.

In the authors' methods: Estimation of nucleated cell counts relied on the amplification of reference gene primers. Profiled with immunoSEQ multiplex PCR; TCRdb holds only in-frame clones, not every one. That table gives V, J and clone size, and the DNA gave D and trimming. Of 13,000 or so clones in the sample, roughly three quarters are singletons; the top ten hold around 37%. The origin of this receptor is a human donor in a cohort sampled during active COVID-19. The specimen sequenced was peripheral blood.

The CDR3 nucleotides read TGCGCCAGCAGCCAAGGGCTAGCGGGGGGTCAAAACATTCAGTACTTC. Translating gives CASSQGLAGGQNIQYF. The rearrangement uses TRBV4-1 and TRBJ2-4; 11 nucleotides agree with TRBD2. Unmatched junction bases numbered 4, after V lost 1 base and J lost 5 bases. The germline gives CDR1 MGHRA, CDR2 YSYEKL. The CDR3 runs to 16 residues.